The T cell receptor (beta chain) under discussion was sequenced for a study of cytomegalovirus exposure and HLA in healthy donors. Primers included in the PCR were 60 Vbeta and 13 Jbeta primers. Repertoires were generated with immunoSEQ multiplex PCR, while TCRdb's copy carries only in-frame clones and drops some. In the table there are roughly 150,000 clones, 75% to 80% of which are singletons. The CDR3 runs to 15 residues. Germline V gives CDR1 SNHLY, CDR2 FYNNEI. V was pared by 2 bases and J by 3 bases, with 3 bases of the junction left unmatched. A remark on this clone: What it binds is unknown.

Findings of the study overall: Earlier analysis found most TCR beta V segments productive about 90% or about 30% of the time. There were some V segments, including TRBV6-2 and TRBV6-3, excluded as indistinguishable.

The chain carries TRBV2 and TRBJ2-5, with 10 bases matching TRBD2. The sample comprised PBMCs. This receptor was identified in a male donor in good health and CMV-seronegative. The chain's CDR3 is CASSEPSGGKETQYF. CDR3 in DNA: TGTGCCAGCAGTGAACCTAGCGGGGGAAAAGAGACCCAGTACTTC.